This TCR beta chain was recovered during a study of T cells after posttransplantation cyclophosphamide. Regarding the study as a whole: Tissue-infiltrating T cells from skin or gut overlapped little with blood T cells.

Method: immunoSEQ multiplex PCR; TCRdb's copy keeps in-frame clones and lacks some. The repertoire holds approximately 15,000 clones, with around 81% as singletons. Germline CDR1 reads GTSNPN; CDR2 reads SVGIG (reference sequence). V lost 3 bases and J lost 4; bases outside the gene matches: 2. The CDR3 consists of 12 residues. With regard to this clone: Its antigen is not known.

Source material: memory CD4+ T cells sorted from PBMCs. The chain joins TRBV30 to TRBJ2-5; 7 nucleotides agree with TRBD1. This receptor was obtained from a man in his fifties or sixties in good health, CMV-negative, and a related stem cell transplant donor. CDR3 bases: TGTGCCTGGAGCCGACAGGGAGAGACCCAGTACTTC. It encodes CAWSRQGETQYF.